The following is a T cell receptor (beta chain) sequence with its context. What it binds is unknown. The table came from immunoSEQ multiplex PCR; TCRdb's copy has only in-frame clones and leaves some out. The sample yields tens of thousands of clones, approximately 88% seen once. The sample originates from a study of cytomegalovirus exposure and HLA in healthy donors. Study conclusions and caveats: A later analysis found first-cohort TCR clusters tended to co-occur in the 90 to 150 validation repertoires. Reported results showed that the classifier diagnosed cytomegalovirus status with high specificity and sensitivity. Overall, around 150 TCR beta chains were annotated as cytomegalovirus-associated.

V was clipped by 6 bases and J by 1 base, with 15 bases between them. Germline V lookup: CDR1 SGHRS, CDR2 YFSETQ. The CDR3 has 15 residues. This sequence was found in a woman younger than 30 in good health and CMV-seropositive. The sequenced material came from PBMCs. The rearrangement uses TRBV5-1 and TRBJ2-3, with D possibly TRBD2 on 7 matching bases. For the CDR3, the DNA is TGCGCCAGCACCCTAGGGGGGGCCCGCACAGATACGCAGTATTTT. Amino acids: CASTLGGARTDTQYF.